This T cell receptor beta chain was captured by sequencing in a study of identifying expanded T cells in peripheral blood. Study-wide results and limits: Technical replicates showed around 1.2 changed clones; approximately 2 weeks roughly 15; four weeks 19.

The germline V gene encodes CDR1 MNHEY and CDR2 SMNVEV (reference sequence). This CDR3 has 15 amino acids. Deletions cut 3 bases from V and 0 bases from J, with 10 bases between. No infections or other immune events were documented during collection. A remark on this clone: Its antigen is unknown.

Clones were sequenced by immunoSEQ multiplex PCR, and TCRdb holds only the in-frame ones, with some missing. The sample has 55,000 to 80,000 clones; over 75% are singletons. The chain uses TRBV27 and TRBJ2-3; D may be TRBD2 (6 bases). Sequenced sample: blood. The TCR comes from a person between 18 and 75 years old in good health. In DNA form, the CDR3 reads TGTGCCAGCAGTTTGTCCGGGACTAGCACAGATACGCAGTATTTT. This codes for CASSLSGTSTDTQYF.